These 4 T cell receptor beta chains share one sample of origin, sequenced in a study of blood T cell repertoires in COVID-19. Produced via immunoSEQ multiplex PCR; TCRdb's table is partial and in-frame only. The data hold about 140,000 clones, with 82% observed a single time. The material sequenced was peripheral blood. These receptors all stem from an elderly woman with acute or convalescent COVID-19.

In regard to this clone: Other DNA sequences from this sample encode an identical CDR3 as well. The V and J genes are TRBV7-2 and TRBJ2-5; D may be TRBD2 (6 bases). The germline V gene has CDR1 SGHTA and CDR2 FQGNSA. V lost 5 bases to trimming and J lost 2 bases, with 9 bases between them. CDR3 length: 13 residues. The CDR3 DNA is TGTGCCAGCAGCCGGGGGAGTCAAGAGACCCAGTACTTC. Translation gives CASSRGSQETQYF. The variable domain in full, completed from reference TRBV7-2 and TRBJ2-5, reads GAGVSQSPSNKVTEKGKDVELRCDPISGHTALYWYRQSLGQGLEFLIYFQGNSAPDKSGLPSDRFSAERTGGSVSTLTIQRTQQEDSAVYLCASSRGSQETQYFGPGTRLLVL.

The chain uses TRBV4-2 and TRBJ2-2; D may be TRBD2 (6 bases). The CDR3 has 17 amino acids. Looked up from germline, CDR1 is LGHNA and CDR2 is YNFKEQ. With 4 bases removed from V and 9 bases from J, the gap between germline ends came to 24 bases. CDR3 coding DNA: TGTGCCAGCAGCCCCCCTCCGGGACTCTACCTTGACAGGGAGCTGTTTTTT. This codes for CASSPPPGLYLDRELFF.

V and J are TRBV11-2 and TRBJ2-4, with D possibly TRBD2 on 5 matching bases. This CDR3 has 13 residues. The V gene lost 5 bases and the J gene lost 9 bases, with 14 bases spanning the gap. Per germline, CDR1 SGHAT and CDR2 FQNNGV. The CDR3 here is CASSPPSGSIQYF. DNA for the CDR3: TGTGCCAGCAGCCCACCCAGTGGGAGCATTCAGTACTTC.

The chain combines TRBV5-1 with TRBJ2-7, with 11 bases that match TRBD2. CDR1 and CDR2 from the germline V gene are SGHRS and YFSETQ. This CDR3 region has 14 residues. With 2 bases clipped from V and 4 bases from J, the junction kept 2 bases outside the gene matches. The CDR3 nucleotides are TGCGCCAGCAGCTTAACTAGCGGGAGTTACGAGCAGTACTTC. It specifies CASSLTSGSYEQYF.